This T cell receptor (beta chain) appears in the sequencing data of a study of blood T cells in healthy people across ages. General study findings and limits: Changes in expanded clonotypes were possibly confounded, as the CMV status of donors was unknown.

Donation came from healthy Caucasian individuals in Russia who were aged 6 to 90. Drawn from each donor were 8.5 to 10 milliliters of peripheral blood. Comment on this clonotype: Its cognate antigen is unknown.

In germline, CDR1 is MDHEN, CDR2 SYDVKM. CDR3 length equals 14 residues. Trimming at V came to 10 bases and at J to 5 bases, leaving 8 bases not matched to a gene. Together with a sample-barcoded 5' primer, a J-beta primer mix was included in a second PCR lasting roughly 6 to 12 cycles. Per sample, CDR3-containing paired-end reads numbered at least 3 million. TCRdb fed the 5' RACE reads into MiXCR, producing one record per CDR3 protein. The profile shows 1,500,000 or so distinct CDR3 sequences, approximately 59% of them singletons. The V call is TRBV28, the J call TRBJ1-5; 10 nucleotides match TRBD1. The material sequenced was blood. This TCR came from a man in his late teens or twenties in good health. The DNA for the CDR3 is TGTGCCACCTTCGACAGGGGGCTCTATCAGCCCCAGCATTTT. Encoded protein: CATFDRGLYQPQHF.